Below, one T cell receptor beta chain is given with its context. As yet, its antigen is unknown. CDR3 size: 13 residues. The ends lost 8 bases at V and 4 bases at J; junction bases unmatched: 7. Germline V lookup: CDR1 MNHEY, CDR2 SMNVEV (reference sequence). This entry is derived from a study of T-cell reconstitution after alpha-beta-depleted transplantation in children. Points from the study as a whole: At day 60, the high TCRbeta diversity found in some patients originated from recipient T cells and thymic progenitors that had survived. About two months after transplant, alpha-beta T cells reportedly came from several hundred expanded graft clones. T-cell counts and diversity at one year post-transplant came mainly from newly produced T cells.

This sample's TCRbeta library carried unique molecular identifier barcodes. Each CDR3 protein is one row after TCRdb ran MiXCR on the PCR reads. Of approximately 500,000 distinct CDR3 sequences listed, over 9.5% are singletons. The V and J genes are TRBV27 and TRBJ1-2; the match to TRBD1 covers 7 bases. The source is a child aged 2 to 10 with inherited bone marrow failure, due to receive a stem cell transplant. Here the sequenced sample was PBMCs, taken before TCRalphabeta/CD19-depleted stem cell transplant. The DNA for the CDR3 is TGTGCCAGCCGAGAGACAGGGACCTATGGCTACACCTTC. This translates into CASRETGTYGYTF.